This TCR beta chain was found in a study of T cell repertoires in cytomegalovirus infection. In the study overall: Public TCR beta signatures marked donors with CMV infection and the matching HLA.

This clonotype has ten or more counts. Its antigen is as yet unknown. V was cut by 4 bases and J by 1 base, with 10 bases left in between. CDR1 and CDR2 from the germline V gene are SGHVS and FQNEAQ. The CDR3 has 14 amino acids. Study conclusions and caveats: Clonotypes of TCR beta that were HLA-C-restricted and CMV-specific dominated the ex vivo response. Summed public TCR beta family frequency identified CMV carriers bearing the relevant HLA.

TCRdb re-derived calls from the reads in MiXCR, one entry per CDR3 protein. The sample includes under 300,000 distinct CDR3 sequences, about a sixth of them seen just once. This TCR was sampled from a human donor in good health (CMV status not recorded). Some clones in this sample may be carry-over from other donors' samples. The rearrangement uses TRBV7-8 and TRBJ2-5; D is possibly TRBD1 or TRBD2 (5 bases each). Sequenced sample: CD8+ T cells from PBMCs. Written as DNA, the CDR3 is TGTGCCAGCAGCTCCGCCGGGGCCCAAGAGACCCAGTACTTC. This translates into CASSSAGAQETQYF.